A selection of T cell receptor beta chains follows, all from one sample in a study of CD8 T cells in ankylosing spondylitis. Each CDR3 protein gets one entry after TCRdb re-called the 5' RACE reads with MiXCR. This table has about 230,000 distinct CDR3 sequences, 7.5% to 9.5% appearing once. Sequenced input: blood, either unsorted or a sorted T cell fraction (not recorded which). These receptors originate from a female donor with ankylosing spondylitis or in good health (not recorded which). The CDR3 runs from the conserved cysteine through the conserved F or W. The D gene is left open where the match is weak. Size values are once, few and many counts, or a class for expanded clones, and some rows have none.

>few|TRBV7-9|TRBJ2-6|-
TGTGCCCCGGGCGCTGGGGCCAACGTCCTGACTTTC
CAPGAGANVLTF
>many|TRBV15|TRBJ2-7|TRBD1
TGTGCCACCAGCGGACAGGGGCGCGAGCAGTACTTC
CATSGQGREQYF
>many|TRBV29-1|TRBJ1-5|-
TGCAGCGTTCCTATAGGGACGAGCAATCAGCCCCAGCATTTT
CSVPIGTSNQPQHF
>many|TRBV6-1|TRBJ2-3|-
TGTGCCAGCAGCCTGGACAGCCCTAGCACAGATACGCAGTATTTT
CASSLDSPSTDTQYF
>-|TRBV12-3/TRBV12-4|TRBJ2-2|TRBD1
TGTGCCAGCAGCCGGGAACTAGACAGGGACACACCGAACACCGGGGAGCTGTTTTTT
CASSRELDRDTPNTGELFF
>many|TRBV20-1|TRBJ2-1|-
TGCAGTGCTACCGGACAGAGCTCCTACAATGAGCAGTTCTTC
CSATGQSSYNEQFF
>-|TRBV11-2|TRBJ2-5|TRBD2
TGTGCCAGCAGCCTCTACCTTCGGACTAGCGAACAAGAGACCCAGTACTTC
CASSLYLRTSEQETQYF
>many|TRBV10-3|TRBJ1-3|-
TGTGCCATCCGAGCCGGAAACACCATATATTTT
CAIRAGNTIYF
>few|TRBV18|TRBJ2-6|-
TGTGCCAGCTCACCACTCACGAACTCTGGGGCCAACGTCCTGACTTTC
CASSPLTNSGANVLTF
>many|TRBV12-3/TRBV12-4|TRBJ2-2|-
TGTGCCAGCACCCCAGGGTGGGGGACCGGGGAGCTGTTTTTT
CASTPGWGTGELFF
>many|TRBV12-3/TRBV12-4|TRBJ1-3|-
TGTGCCAGCAGTTTAGGGGATGGCACCATATATTTT
CASSLGDGTIYF
>many|TRBV7-9|TRBJ2-3|TRBD2
TGTGCCAGCAGCGGCGGGACTACCACAGATACGCAGTATTTT
CASSGGTTTDTQYF
>many|TRBV20-1|TRBJ1-2|-
TGCAGTGCTAGAGCGTACGGCAGGCTGGAAGGTGGCTACACCTTC
CSARAYGRLEGGYTF
>-|TRBV2|TRBJ2-1|-
TGTGCCAGCGTAGCAAGCTCCTACAATGAGCAGTTCTTC
CASVASSYNEQFF
>-|TRBV20-1|TRBJ1-5|-
TGCAGTGCTAGAGTCCAGGGCAATCAGCCCCAGCATTTT
CSARVQGNQPQHF
>many|TRBV29-1|TRBJ1-1|TRBD1
TGCAGCGTTGATCGGGACAGAGTGGGTGAAGCTTTCTTT
CSVDRDRVGEAFF
>few|TRBV7-6|TRBJ2-5|-
TGTGCCAGCAGTAAACGCGGGGCGGGCCGGGGCCCAGAGACCCAGTACTTC
CASSKRGAGRGPETQYF
>many|TRBV7-2|TRBJ2-1|-
TGTGCCAGCAGCTTAGGACCCTCCAATGAGCAGTTCTTC
CASSLGPSNEQFF
>many|TRBV20-1|TRBJ2-3|TRBD1
TGCAGTGCACCGACAGGGACCTCGACAGATACGCAGTATTTT
CSAPTGTSTDTQYF
>-|TRBV19|TRBJ2-7|-
TGTGCCAGTAGTATTGGAGGGGAGCAGTACTTC
CASSIGGEQYF
>many|TRBV12-3/TRBV12-4|TRBJ1-3|-
TGTGCCAGCACTTTCGTGGGGCTTCTTGGAAACACCATATATTTT
CASTFVGLLGNTIYF
>many|TRBV29-1|TRBJ2-1|-
TGCAGCGTTGAAGATGGTGGGAGTGAGCAGTTCTTC
CSVEDGGSEQFF
>few|TRBV20-1|TRBJ2-5|-
TGCAGTGCTCGAAACAGGAGGGGGGACTTCCAAGAGACCCAGTACTTC
CSARNRRGDFQETQYF
>many|TRBV6-1|TRBJ2-7|-
TGTGCCAGCAGTGAATCCAGGGACAAGACCTACGAGCAGTACTTC
CASSESRDKTYEQYF
>-|TRBV6-5|TRBJ2-7|-
TGTGCCAGCAGTTACCATGCGGGGTCCTACGAGCAGTACTTC
CASSYHAGSYEQYF
>-|TRBV5-6|TRBJ2-7|TRBD1
TGTGCCAGCAGGGACAGGGGGGACTCCTACGAGCAGTACTTC
CASRDRGDSYEQYF
>-|TRBV27|TRBJ2-1|TRBD1
TGTGTCAGCAGGAACGCAGGGGGCAATGAGCAGTTCTTC
CVSRNAGGNEQFF
>many|TRBV4-3|TRBJ2-1|-
TGCGCCAGCAGCCAAGGGGGGTGGGATGATGAGCAGTTCTTC
CASSQGGWDDEQFF
>-|TRBV7-2|TRBJ2-5|-
TGTGCCAGCGGAATAGGGGGTCTCAAGACCCAGTACTTC
CASGIGGLKTQYF
>few|TRBV6-5|TRBJ2-7|TRBD2
TGTGCCAGCAGTTACATGGCTAGCGGTGACTCCTACGAGCAGTACTTC
CASSYMASGDSYEQYF
>few|TRBV10-3|TRBJ2-7|-
TGTGCCATCAGTGAATTTAACGAAGTGGAGCAGTACTTC
CAISEFNEVEQYF
>many|TRBV29-1|TRBJ1-2|-
TGCAGCGCTCAGACAGGCCTTAACTATGGCTACACCTTC
CSAQTGLNYGYTF
>many|TRBV20-1|TRBJ2-5|-
TGCAGTGCTAGAGATTTGACGCGAGAGACCCAGTACTTC
CSARDLTRETQYF
>few|TRBV5-1|TRBJ2-1|-
TGCGCCAGCACCTCCTTGGGAGGACGGAGCTCCTACAATGAGCAGTTCTTC
CASTSLGGRSSYNEQFF
>many|TRBV6-5|TRBJ2-4|-
TGTGCCAGCAGTTACTCTAAACAGGGATTGATGGACATTCAGTACTTC
CASSYSKQGLMDIQYF
>many|TRBV12-3/TRBV12-4|TRBJ1-5|-
TGTGCCAGCAGTCTCCGTAATCAGCCCCAGCATTTT
CASSLRNQPQHF
>many|TRBV7-2|TRBJ2-1|-
TGTGCCAGCAGCTCCGACGGAGTTCAGGAGTTCTTC
CASSSDGVQEFF
>many|TRBV20-1|TRBJ1-6|TRBD1
TGCAGTGCTAGACCGTCTGGGACAGGGGATAATTCACCCCTCCACTTT
CSARPSGTGDNSPLHF
>few|TRBV25-1|TRBJ2-1|-
TGTGCCAGCAGTGAACCAGCGGGTCTATACAATGAGCAGTTCTTC
CASSEPAGLYNEQFF
>-|TRBV20-1|TRBJ1-4|TRBD1
TGCAGTGCCAGCGCTCCCCCAGGGGGCGAGGGGAAAAAACTGTTTTTT
CSASAPPGGEGKKLFF
>many|TRBV12-3/TRBV12-4|TRBJ2-2|-
TGTGCCAGCAGTACCACGGCCGGGGGACGCGGGGAGCTGTTTTTT
CASSTTAGGRGELFF
>-|TRBV11-2|TRBJ1-1|-
TGTGCCAGCAGCTTAAAGGGCCGGGGAAGGATTTCATCAGCTTTCTTT
CASSLKGRGRISSAFF
>few|TRBV4-3|TRBJ2-2|TRBD1
TGCGCCAGCAGCCAAGATGGGACAGCCAACACCGGGGAGCTGTTTTTT
CASSQDGTANTGELFF
>many|TRBV10-3|TRBJ2-2|-
TGTGCCATCAGTGAAAAGGGAGGCACCGGGGAGCTGTTTTTT
CAISEKGGTGELFF
>many|TRBV20-1|TRBJ2-7|TRBD2
TGCAGTGCTAGGGATAGCGGGAGGAACTCCTACGAGCAGTACTTC
CSARDSGRNSYEQYF
>many|TRBV27|TRBJ1-1|-
TGTGCCAGCAGTTTATACGCGCGGGGGGGGAACACTGAAGCTTTCTTT
CASSLYARGGNTEAFF
>-|TRBV11-2|TRBJ1-2|-
TGTGCCAGCAGCATGGATTGGGGAAGCGGCTACACCTTC
CASSMDWGSGYTF
>-|TRBV7-9|TRBJ2-1|TRBD2
TGTGCCAGCAGCTTAGCTAGCGGGAGATGGAATGAGCAGTTCTTC
CASSLASGRWNEQFF
>many|TRBV20-1|TRBJ2-3|TRBD2
TGCAGTGCACCCCTACTAGCGGGAGAAGCAGATACGCAGTATTTT
CSAPLLAGEADTQYF
>many|TRBV24-1|TRBJ2-3|TRBD2
TGTGCCACCAGTGATTCCGGGGAGGGCGGAGATACGCAGTATTTT
CATSDSGEGGDTQYF
>many|TRBV4-3|TRBJ2-1|-
TGCGCCAGCAGCCAAGATCCAGGGGAGTACAATGAGCAGTTCTTC
CASSQDPGEYNEQFF
>many|TRBV25-1|TRBJ1-1|-
TGTGCCAGCAGTCAGGCCTCCGGCGGGGCTTTCTTT
CASSQASGGAFF
>many|TRBV9|TRBJ2-1|-
TGTGCCAGCAGCGTACGGGAGAGGCCCTACAATGAGCAGTTCTTC
CASSVRERPYNEQFF